Shown below are 21 T cell receptor beta chains from a single sample sequenced in a study of blood T cells in healthy people across ages. A second PCR, run for roughly 6 to 11 cycles, used a sample-barcoded 5' primer plus a J-beta primer mix. TCRdb passed the 5' RACE reads through MiXCR, listing each CDR3 protein once. The sample carries about 1.8 million distinct CDR3 sequences, around half recorded once. Sample: blood. These receptors came from a woman in her forties in good health.

This clonotype was seen a handful of times. This chain uses TRBV20-1 with TRBJ1-2; TRBD1 is a possible D gene (5 bases). Germline assignment: CDR1 DFQATT and CDR2 SNEGSKA (reference sequence). The CDR3 runs 14 residues. The CDR3 nucleotides are TGCAGCATGGTCCGGACACCATTTAACTATGGCTACACCTTC. This sequence encodes CSMVRTPFNYGYTF.

The gene calls are TRBV15 and TRBJ2-4; D may be TRBD1 (6 bases). The germline V gene encodes CDR1 LNHNV and CDR2 YYDKDF (reference sequence). The CDR3 runs 13 residues. Trimming took off 5 bases at V and 6 bases at J, with 11 bases between the two ends. This chain's CDR3 is CATSGIQGNIQYF. For the CDR3, the DNA is TGTGCCACCAGCGGTATACAGGGAAACATTCAGTACTTC.

CDR3 amino acids: CSATGQGYSGANVLTF. The CDR3, as DNA: TGCAGTGCTACGGGACAGGGCTATAGCGGGGCCAACGTCCTGACTTTC. The V gene is TRBV20-1, the J gene TRBJ2-6, with TRBD1 matching 9 bases. This CDR3 has 16 amino acids. Germline assignment: CDR1 DFQATT and CDR2 SNEGSKA (reference sequence). V gave up 4 bases and J gave up 4 bases; unmatched junction bases: 8.

The sample holds a few counts of this clonotype. This sequence joins TRBV9 and TRBJ1-2; tentative D call: TRBD1 (6 bases). CDR3 length equals 16 residues. Trimming took 0 bases from V and 0 from J, leaving 12 bases between them. The germline gives CDR1 SGDLS, CDR2 YYNGEE. CDR3 amino acids: CASSVAPRTANYGYTF. Written as DNA, the CDR3 is TGTGCCAGCAGCGTAGCCCCACGGACAGCTAACTATGGCTACACCTTC.

This clonotype was seen only a few times. The gene calls are TRBV28 and TRBJ1-4; D uncertain. Trimming took 10 bases from V and 2 from J, leaving 11 bases between them. Germline V gene data show CDR1 as MDHEN and CDR2 as SYDVKM. The CDR3 runs 13 residues. The chain's CDR3 is CATNPGTNEKLFF. CDR3 bases: TGTGCCACCAACCCCGGGACTAATGAAAAACTGTTTTTT.

This chain links TRBV5-6 with TRBJ2-2; 10 nucleotides align to TRBD2. This CDR3 comprises 16 residues. CDR1 and CDR2 from the germline V gene are SGHDT and YYEEEE. J gave up 8 bases and V 4 bases, and 11 bases lay outside the gene matches. CDR3 nucleotide sequence: TGTGCCAGCAGCCGCAGCGGGGGGGCCGAATCTGGGGAGCTGTTTTTT. It specifies CASSRSGGAESGELFF. The whole variable domain, remainder taken from reference TRBV5-6 and TRBJ2-2, is DAGVTQSPTHLIKTRGQQVTLRCSPKSGHDTVSWYQQALGQGPQFIFQYYEEEERQRGNFPDRFSGHQFPNYSSELNVNALLLGDSALYLCASSRSGGAESGELFFGEGSRLTVL.

The V and J genes are TRBV7-3 and TRBJ2-7; 8 bases map to TRBD1. CDR3 size: 17 residues. Germline V gene sequence: CDR1 SGHTA, CDR2 FQGTGA. With V trimmed by 1 base and J by 7 bases, 15 bases remained unmatched. The CDR3 region has the DNA TGTGCCAGCAGCTTAATTGGGGCAGGGGGCTCCTACAATGAGCAGTACTTC. Translating it yields CASSLIGAGGSYNEQYF.

The V and J genes are TRBV4-2 and TRBJ2-3; tentative D call: TRBD1 (5 bases). The CDR3 sequence is 16 residues long. Trimming removed 1 base at V and 2 bases at J, with 13 bases between. CDR1 and CDR2 from the germline V gene are LGHNA and YNFKEQ. The CDR3 nucleotides are TGTGCCAGCAGCCAAGGTCTAGGGGATATCACAGATACGCAGTATTTT. It codes for CASSQGLGDITDTQYF.

This clonotype was picked up a small number of times. The chain carries TRBV7-2 and TRBJ2-7; D unclear. Trimming left V 2 bases short and J 3 bases short, with 11 bases between. The CDR3 extends over 14 amino acids. CDR1 is SGHTA, CDR2 FQGNSA, per germline. This CDR3 is CASSLRAALYEQYF. As DNA, the CDR3 is TGTGCCAGCAGCTTACGGGCGGCCCTCTACGAGCAGTACTTC. The variable domain in full, completed from reference TRBV7-2 and TRBJ2-7, reads GAGVSQSPSNKVTEKGKDVELRCDPISGHTALYWYRQSLGQGLEFLIYFQGNSAPDKSGLPSDRFSAERTGGSVSTLTIQRTQQEDSAVYLCASSLRAALYEQYFGPGTRLTVT.

The chain uses TRBV3-1 and TRBJ2-3; D gene ambiguous. Trimming removed 4 bases from V and 5 bases from J, with 19 bases in between. The CDR3 totals 16 residues. Germline V gene data show CDR1 as LGHDT and CDR2 as YNNKEL (reference sequence). As DNA, the CDR3 is TGTGCCAGCAGCCTCGGCAGTGGGGTACCCCTAGATACGCAGTATTTT. Amino acids: CASSLGSGVPLDTQYF.

This clonotype was counted many times. The rearrangement links TRBV20-1 to TRBJ2-4; D gene uncertain. In germline, CDR1 is DFQATT, CDR2 SNEGSKA (reference sequence). V lost 5 bases, J lost 3 bases, and 8 bases lay in between. There are 12 residues in the CDR3. CDR3 in amino acids: CSAGPYKNIQYF. The CDR3 nucleotides are TGCAGTGCTGGACCGTACAAAAACATTCAGTACTTC.

The chain links TRBV20-1 to TRBJ2-1; D is unresolved. Trimming removed 3 bases from V and 0 bases from J, with 9 bases in between. The CDR3 spans 14 residues. Per the germline V gene, CDR1 is DFQATT and CDR2 is SNEGSKA (reference sequence). CDR3 nucleotides: TGCAGTGCTAGTCCCAGCGTCTCCTACAATGAGCAGTTCTTC. This sequence encodes CSASPSVSYNEQFF.

Details on this clonotype: Given a much more abundant clone one base away, this may be a read error. This CDR3 reads CASSLGRPNTEAFF. The DNA for the CDR3 is TGTGCCAGCAGCTTAGGACGGCCGAACACTGAAGCTTTCTTT. V and J are TRBV7-2 and TRBJ1-1; D is uncertain. The V end was cut by 1 base, the J end by 1 base, with 7 bases between. Germline assignment: CDR1 SGHTA and CDR2 FQGNSA. The CDR3 totals 14 residues. The full variable domain, completed using reference TRBV7-2 and TRBJ1-1, is GAGVSQSPSNKVTEKGKDVELRCDPISGHTALYWYRQSLGQGLEFLIYFQGNSAPDKSGLPSDRFSAERTGGSVSTLTIQRTQQEDSAVYLCASSLGRPNTEAFFGQGTRLTVV.

The CDR3 reads CASSQTSGGRGYTF. The CDR3 DNA follows: TGTGCCAGCAGCCAGACCTCAGGGGGCCGGGGCTACACCTTC. V and J are TRBV4-2 and TRBJ1-2, with TRBD1 matching over 8 bases. V gave up 3 bases and J gave up 8 bases; unmatched junction bases: 8. Looked up from germline, CDR1 is LGHNA and CDR2 is YNFKEQ. CDR3 length: 14 amino acids.

V and J are TRBV7-9 and TRBJ2-5; perhaps TRBD1 as D (6 bases). This CDR3 contains 12 residues. Germline V CDR1 and CDR2: SEHNR, FQNEAQ (reference sequence). V was pared by 3 bases and J by 12 bases, with 14 bases between. The chain's CDR3 is CASSFEDRLKYF. CDR3 nucleotide sequence: TGTGCCAGCAGCTTTGAGGACAGATTAAAGTACTTC.

The sample holds a few counts of this clonotype. This rearrangement joins TRBV6-2 or TRBV6-3 to TRBJ2-4; 8 nucleotides agree with TRBD1. Trimming removed 7 bases from V and 3 bases from J; junction bases left unmatched: 8. The CDR3 covers 15 residues. The germline gives CDR1 MNHEY, CDR2 SVGEGT. The CDR3 protein is CASTPGTGNKNIQYF. The DNA of the CDR3 is TGTGCCAGCACCCCGGGGACAGGAAACAAAAACATTCAGTACTTC.

This clonotype was recorded a few times. This sequence joins TRBV20-1 and TRBJ2-5; maybe TRBD1 (5 bases). The V gene lost 1 base and the J gene lost 5 bases, with 14 bases spanning the gap. The CDR3 is 14 amino acids. Germline-derived CDR1 and CDR2 are DFQATT and SNEGSKA (reference sequence). The CDR3 sequence: CSARVSGPVETQYF. The CDR3 DNA follows: TGCAGTGCTAGAGTTTCAGGGCCAGTGGAGACCCAGTACTTC.

This chain links TRBV4-2 with TRBJ2-3; D is unclear. The germline V gene has CDR1 LGHNA and CDR2 YNFKEQ. The CDR3 has 14 amino acids. The V end lost 4 bases, the J end lost 4 bases, and 12 bases lay between the germline ends. CDR3 sequence reads: CASSPRATADTQYF. In DNA, the CDR3 is TGTGCCAGCAGCCCCCGTGCCACGGCAGATACGCAGTATTTT.

V and J are TRBV20-1 and TRBJ2-5; 9 nucleotides line up with TRBD1. Per germline, CDR1 DFQATT and CDR2 SNEGSKA (reference sequence). The CDR3 length is 15 residues. After removal of 5 bases from V and 4 bases from J, the junction contained 11 bases not matched to a gene. CDR3: CSASPGTGFLETQYF. CDR3 sequence (DNA): TGCAGTGCTTCGCCGGGGACAGGGTTCCTAGAGACCCAGTACTTC.

The chain employs TRBV4-2 and TRBJ2-1; maybe TRBD2 (5 bases). CDR1 and CDR2 (germline): LGHNA, YNFKEQ. The V and J ends lost 0 bases and 0 bases respectively, with 12 bases between them. CDR3 size: 17 residues. This CDR3 is CASSQDGLKSSYNEQFF. The CDR3 region has the DNA TGTGCCAGCAGCCAAGACGGACTCAAGAGCTCCTACAATGAGCAGTTCTTC.

This clonotype was counted only a few times. V and J are TRBV7-2 and TRBJ2-7, with 9 bases identical to TRBD2. CDR1 and CDR2 (germline): SGHTA, FQGNSA. After removal of 1 base from V and 6 bases from J, the junction contained 7 bases not matched to a gene. This CDR3 region has 15 residues. The CDR3, as DNA: TGTGCCAGCAGCTTAGGCGGAGCGGGGGGTCTCGAGCAGTACTTC. Protein: CASSLGGAGGLEQYF.